This entry lists 9 T cell receptor beta chains sequenced from one sample in a study of CXCR3-negative and CXCR3-positive naive CD8 T cells. The study made its TRB cDNA libraries by 5' RACE, adding UMI labels. TCRdb re-analyzed the 5' RACE reads; it lists each CDR3 protein once, without DNA. This sample carries some 39,000 distinct CDR3 sequences, with roughly 1.4% going to the ten biggest clones. Sequencing was carried out using naive CXCR3- CD8+ T cells from blood. Sample subset: CD45RO-CCR7+CD27+CD95- naive CD8+ T cells lacking CXCR3 (TNR3-). All receptors come from a human donor in good health. Some clones in this sample may be carry-over from other donors' samples.

The chain links TRBV20-1 to TRBJ2-1; TCRdb selects TRBD2, and the lack of DNA leaves this call unchecked. The CDR3 is 14 residues long. Germline CDR1 and CDR2: DFQATT and SNEGSKA (reference sequence). The CDR3 sequence is CSARDGGGGNEQFF.

The genes are TRBV4-1 and TRBJ2-1; TCRdb's D call, TRBD2, is unchecked because there is no DNA. CDR1 is MGHRA, CDR2 YSYEKL, per germline. This CDR3 contains 14 residues. The CDR3 is CASSQPPSYNEQFF.

V is TRBV7-6 and J is TRBJ2-7. CDR1 is SGHVS and CDR2 is FNYEAQ in the germline V gene. This CDR3 contains 15 residues. CDR3 amino acids: CASSLGSDSSYEQYF.

This chain links TRBV7-6 with TRBJ2-1; TCRdb's D call, TRBD2, is unchecked because there is no DNA. The length of the CDR3 is 14 residues. Germline-derived CDR1 and CDR2 are SGHVS and FNYEAQ. Here the CDR3 reads CASSPLESPGEQFF.

The chain recombines TRBV6-6 with TRBJ2-1; TCRdb calls TRBD2, which cannot be checked without DNA. This CDR3 is built from 14 residues. CDR1 and CDR2 from the germline V gene are MNHNY and SVGAGI (reference sequence). This CDR3 is CALGGTTVNNEQFF.

This chain links TRBV14 with TRBJ2-7; TCRdb outputs TRBD1, but without DNA this stays unchecked. The CDR3 has 14 residues. From germline, CDR1 is SGHDN and CDR2 FVKESK. This CDR3 is CARSQGTGATVQYF.

The J gene is TRBJ2-3, the V gene TRBV7-9; TCRdb indicates TRBD2, and absent DNA this call remains unverified. The CDR3 length is 17 residues. CDR1 is SEHNR, CDR2 FQNEAQ, per germline (reference sequence). CDR3 amino acids: CASSPSPSGVSTDTQYF.

The V call is TRBV5-1, the J call TRBJ2-7; the D call of TRBD1 rests on TCRdb alone, since no DNA is present to check it. Germline V CDR1 and CDR2: SGHRS, YFSETQ. The CDR3 runs 16 residues. The CDR3 reads CASSWNPDRGTYEQYF.

V gene TRBV25-1 combines with J gene TRBJ1-1; no DNA is available, so the TRBD1 call from TCRdb remains unchecked. CDR1 MGHDK and CDR2 SYGVNS come from the germline V gene. The CDR3 extends over 14 amino acids. CDR3 loop: CASRNRGENTEAFF.